This T cell receptor beta chain was recorded in a study of T cells in Graves' hyperthyroidism and ophthalmopathy. Study-wide background: Peripheral blood was drawn at first diagnosis, prior to all treatment.

Under 3 months was the duration of disease in ophthalmopathy patients, who also had a Clinical Activity Score of at least 3 and a NOSPECS grade of at least 4. Findings of the study overall: Blood samples included most of the expanded thyroid clonotypes exceeding 0.001. Model-based prediction identified ophthalmopathy a median about 7 months prior to its onset.

Template material for amplifying TCR beta CDR3 regions consisted of RNA transcripts. An initial round of RT-PCR targeting the TCR CDR3 relied on the HTBI primer set. TCRdb reprocessed the multiplex PCR reads via MiXCR and lists one record per CDR3 protein. The sample carries a few hundred thousand distinct CDR3 sequences, approximately 18% recorded once. V was cut by 6 bases and J by 3 bases, with 23 bases left in between. The CDR3 totals 17 residues. Germline V gene lookup returns CDR1 SNHLY and CDR2 FYNNEI. In its sample, this clonotype was seen many times. Its antigen remains unidentified. This chain joins TRBV2 and TRBJ2-5, with no clear D. The sequence came from a man aged 18 to 29 with Graves' ophthalmopathy. Material for sequencing was blood. The CDR3 loop is CASRKGLDPAGKETQYF. The CDR3 DNA reads as TGTGCCAGCAGAAAGGGTTTGGACCCCGCAGGAAAAGAGACCCAGTACTTC.